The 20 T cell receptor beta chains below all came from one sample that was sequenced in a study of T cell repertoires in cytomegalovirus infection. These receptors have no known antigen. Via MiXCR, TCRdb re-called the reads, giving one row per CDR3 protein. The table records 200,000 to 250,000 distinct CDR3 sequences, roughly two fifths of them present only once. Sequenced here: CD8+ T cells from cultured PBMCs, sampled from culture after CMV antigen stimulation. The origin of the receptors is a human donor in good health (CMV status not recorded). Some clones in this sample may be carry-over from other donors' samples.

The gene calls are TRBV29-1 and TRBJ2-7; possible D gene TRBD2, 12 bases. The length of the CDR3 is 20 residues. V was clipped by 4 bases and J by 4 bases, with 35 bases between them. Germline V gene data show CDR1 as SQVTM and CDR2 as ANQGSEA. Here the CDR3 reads CSVVGDRGLTSGSHPYEQYF. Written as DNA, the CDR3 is TGCAGCGTTGTAGGGGACAGGGGGTTGACTAGCGGGAGTCACCCGTACGAGCAGTACTTC.

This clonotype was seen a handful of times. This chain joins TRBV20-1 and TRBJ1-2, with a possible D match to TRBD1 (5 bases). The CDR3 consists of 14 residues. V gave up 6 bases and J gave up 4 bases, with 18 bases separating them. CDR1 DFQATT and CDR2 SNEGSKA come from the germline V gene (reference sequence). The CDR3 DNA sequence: TGCAGTGCGATCCTGGCGGGGCAGGGCTATGGCTACACCTTC. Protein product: CSAILAGQGYGYTF.

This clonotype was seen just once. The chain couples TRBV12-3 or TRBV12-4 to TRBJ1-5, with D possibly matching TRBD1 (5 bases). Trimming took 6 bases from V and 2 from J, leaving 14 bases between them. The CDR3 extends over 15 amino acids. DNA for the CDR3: TGTGCCAGCAGCCCTGGACATCAGGGCAATCAGCCCCAGCATTTT. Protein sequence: CASSPGHQGNQPQHF.

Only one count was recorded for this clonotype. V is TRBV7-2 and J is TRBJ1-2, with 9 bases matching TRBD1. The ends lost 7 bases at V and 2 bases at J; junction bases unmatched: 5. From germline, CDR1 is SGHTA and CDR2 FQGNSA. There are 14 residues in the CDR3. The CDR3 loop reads CASMGGTGNYGYTF. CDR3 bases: TGTGCCAGCATGGGCGGGACAGGGAACTATGGCTACACCTTC.

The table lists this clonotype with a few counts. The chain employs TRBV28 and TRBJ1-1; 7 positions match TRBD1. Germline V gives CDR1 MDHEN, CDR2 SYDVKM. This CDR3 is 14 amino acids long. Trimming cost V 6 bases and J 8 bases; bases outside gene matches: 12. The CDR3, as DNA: TGTGCCAGCAGCCTAACAGGGGTCGGTGGGGAAGCTTTCTTT. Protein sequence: CASSLTGVGGEAFF.

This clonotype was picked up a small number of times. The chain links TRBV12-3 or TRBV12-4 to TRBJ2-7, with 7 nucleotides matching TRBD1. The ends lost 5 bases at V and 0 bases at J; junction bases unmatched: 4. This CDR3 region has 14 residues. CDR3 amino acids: CASSRQGSSYEQYF. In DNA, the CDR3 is TGTGCCAGCAGTCGACAGGGCAGCTCCTACGAGCAGTACTTC.

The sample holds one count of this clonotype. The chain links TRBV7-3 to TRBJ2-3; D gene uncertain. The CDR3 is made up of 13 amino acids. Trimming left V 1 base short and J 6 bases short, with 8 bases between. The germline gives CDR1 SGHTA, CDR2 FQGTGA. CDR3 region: CASSLMERDTQYF. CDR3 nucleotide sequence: TGTGCCAGCAGCTTAATGGAAAGGGATACGCAGTATTTT. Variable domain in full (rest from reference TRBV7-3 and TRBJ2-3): GAGVSQTPSNKVTEKGKYVELRCDPISGHTALYWYRQSLGQGPEFLIYFQGTGAADDSGLPNDRFFAVRPEGSVSTLKIQRTERGDSAVYLCASSLMERDTQYFGPGTRLTVL.

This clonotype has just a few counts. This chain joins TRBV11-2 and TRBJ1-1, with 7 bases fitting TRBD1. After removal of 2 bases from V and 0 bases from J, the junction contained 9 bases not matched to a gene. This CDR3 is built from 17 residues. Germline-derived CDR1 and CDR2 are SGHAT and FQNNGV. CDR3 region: CASSLSGTAAMNTEAFF. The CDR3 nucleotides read TGTGCCAGCAGCTTATCCGGGACAGCTGCGATGAACACTGAAGCTTTCTTT. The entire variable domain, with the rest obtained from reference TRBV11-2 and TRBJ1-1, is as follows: EAGVAQSPRYKIIEKRQSVAFWCNPISGHATLYWYQQILGQGPKLLIQFQNNGVVDDSQLPKDRFSAERLKGVDSTLKIQPAKLEDSAVYLCASSLSGTAAMNTEAFFGQGTRLTVV.

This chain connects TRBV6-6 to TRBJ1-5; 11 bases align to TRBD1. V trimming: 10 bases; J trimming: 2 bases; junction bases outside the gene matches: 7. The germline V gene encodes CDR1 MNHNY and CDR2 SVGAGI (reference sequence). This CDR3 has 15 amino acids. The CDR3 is CAILDRGLGNQPQHF. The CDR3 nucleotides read TGTGCCATCCTGGACAGGGGGCTAGGCAATCAGCCCCAGCATTTT.

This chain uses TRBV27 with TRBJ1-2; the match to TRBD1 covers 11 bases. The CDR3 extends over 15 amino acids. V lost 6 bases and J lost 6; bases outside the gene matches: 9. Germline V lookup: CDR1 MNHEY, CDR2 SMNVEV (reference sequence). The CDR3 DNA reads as TGTGCCAGCAGCCTCACGCCGGACAGGGGGCATGGCTACACCTTC. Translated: CASSLTPDRGHGYTF.

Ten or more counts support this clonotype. CDR3 DNA: TGTGCCAGCAGCCCAGCTCAGAACAATAATTCACCCCTCCACTTT. Its translation: CASSPAQNNNSPLHF. This chain connects TRBV4-2 to TRBJ1-6; no clear D gene. Germline values: CDR1 LGHNA, CDR2 YNFKEQ. The germline V and J ends were trimmed by 4 bases and 5 bases, with 12 bases remaining between them. The CDR3 has 15 amino acids.

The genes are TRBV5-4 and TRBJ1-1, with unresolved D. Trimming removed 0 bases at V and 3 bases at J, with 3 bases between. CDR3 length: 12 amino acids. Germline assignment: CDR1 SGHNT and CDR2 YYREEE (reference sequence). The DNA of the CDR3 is TGTGCCAGCAGCTTGGTGGACACTGAAGCTTTCTTT. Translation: CASSLVDTEAFF.

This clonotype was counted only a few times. The CDR3 loop is CASSLPGHLNTGELFF. Here the CDR3 DNA reads TGTGCCAGCAGCTTGCCCGGTCACTTGAACACCGGGGAGCTGTTTTTT. This rearrangement joins TRBV7-9 to TRBJ2-2; D uncertain. CDR1 is SEHNR, CDR2 FQNEAQ, per germline (reference sequence). The CDR3 consists of 16 residues. The V and J ends lost 3 bases and 1 base respectively, with 12 bases between them.

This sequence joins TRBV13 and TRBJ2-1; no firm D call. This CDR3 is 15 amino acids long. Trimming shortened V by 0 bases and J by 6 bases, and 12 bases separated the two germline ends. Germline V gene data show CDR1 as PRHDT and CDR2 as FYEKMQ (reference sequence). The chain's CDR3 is CASSLGLPYSNEQFF. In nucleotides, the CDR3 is TGTGCCAGCAGCTTAGGCCTCCCTTACTCCAATGAGCAGTTCTTC.

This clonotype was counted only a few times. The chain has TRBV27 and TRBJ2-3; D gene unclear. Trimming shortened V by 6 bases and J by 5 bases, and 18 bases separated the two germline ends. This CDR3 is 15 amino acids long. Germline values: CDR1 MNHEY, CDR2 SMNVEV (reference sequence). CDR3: CASSLDGPSLDTQYF. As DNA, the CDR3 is TGTGCCAGCAGCCTCGATGGGCCCTCGCTAGATACGCAGTATTTT.

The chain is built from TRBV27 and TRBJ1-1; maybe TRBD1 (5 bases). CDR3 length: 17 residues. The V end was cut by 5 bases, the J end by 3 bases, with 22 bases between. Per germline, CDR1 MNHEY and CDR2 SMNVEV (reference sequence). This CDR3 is CASSPSRGEWFDTEAFF. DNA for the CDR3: TGTGCCAGCAGTCCCAGCCGGGGGGAATGGTTTGACACTGAAGCTTTCTTT.

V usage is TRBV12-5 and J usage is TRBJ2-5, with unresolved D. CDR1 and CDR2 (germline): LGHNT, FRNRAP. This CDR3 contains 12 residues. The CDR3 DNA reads TGTGCCAGTATACGGGTTCAAGAGACCCAGTACTTC. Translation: CASIRVQETQYF.

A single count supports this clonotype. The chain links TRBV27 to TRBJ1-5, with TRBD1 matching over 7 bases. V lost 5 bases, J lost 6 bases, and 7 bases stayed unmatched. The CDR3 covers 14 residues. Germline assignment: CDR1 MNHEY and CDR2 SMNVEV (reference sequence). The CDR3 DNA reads TGTGCCAGCAGTCTAAGGGGGCTTAGTCAGCCCCAGCATTTT. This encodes CASSLRGLSQPQHF.

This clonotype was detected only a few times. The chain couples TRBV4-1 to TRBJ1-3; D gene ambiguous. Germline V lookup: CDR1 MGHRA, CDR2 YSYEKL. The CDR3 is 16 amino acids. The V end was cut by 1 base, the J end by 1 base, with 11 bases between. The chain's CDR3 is CASSQGPISSGNTIYF. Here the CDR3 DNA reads TGCGCCAGCAGCCAAGGGCCGATAAGTTCTGGAAACACCATATATTTT.

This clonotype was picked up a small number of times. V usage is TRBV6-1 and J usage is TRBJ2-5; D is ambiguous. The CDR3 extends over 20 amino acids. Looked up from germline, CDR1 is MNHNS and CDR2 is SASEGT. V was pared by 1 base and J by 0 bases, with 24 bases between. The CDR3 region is CASSEGLNRLASPYQETQYF. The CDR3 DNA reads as TGTGCCAGCAGTGAAGGTCTGAATCGATTAGCCAGCCCGTACCAAGAGACCCAGTACTTC.